This T cell receptor beta chain came from a study of shared clonotypes between healthy human individuals. Across the whole study: Each donor's CD4 naive and CD4 memory cells filled three plates apiece, CD8 naive two, and CD8 memory one.

All donors qualified as healthy HIV-negative adults and had experienced no recent acute infections or vaccinations. The repertoire was sequenced with immunoSEQ multiplex PCR; TCRdb's copy has only in-frame clones and lacks some. The table lists around 2.3 million clones, approximately 94% of them singletons. The sample consisted of naive CD4+ T cells sorted from blood. Subset denoted: CD45RA+ positively selected. This clonotype was sampled from a man younger than 30 in good health.

CDR3 in DNA: TGTGCCAGCTCAGTGGACACTGGAAACACCATATATTTT. It codes for CASSVDTGNTIYF. This chain connects TRBV18 to TRBJ1-3; D perhaps matches TRBD1 (5 bases). The CDR3 extends over 13 amino acids. The germline CDR1 and CDR2 sequences are KGHSH and LQKENI. V lost 5 bases and J 2 bases, leaving 7 bases between the germline ends. Filled out from reference TRBV18 and TRBJ1-3, the complete variable domain reads NAGVMQNPRHLVRRRGQEARLRCSPMKGHSHVYWYRQLPEEGLKFMVYLQKENIIDESGMPKERFSAEFPKEGPSILRIQQVVRGDSAAYFCASSVDTGNTIYFGEGSWLTVV.